The clone carrying this TCR beta chain was counted once. Its cognate antigen is unknown. This entry comes from a study of blood T cells in healthy people across ages. At the level of the study: Template switching recovered approximately one barcoded beta molecule for every two T cells. Whole-study results and caveats: Age advanced and TCR beta diversity per million T cells fell, roughly linearly.

A J-beta primer mix and a sample-barcoded 5' primer were used in a second PCR of about 7 to 12 cycles. TCRdb passed the 5' RACE reads through MiXCR, listing each CDR3 protein once. The table records roughly 700,000 distinct CDR3 sequences, 45% to 50% of them present only once. Researchers isolated at least 7 million PBMCs per sample. Material for sequencing was blood. This clonotype was sampled from a woman in her sixties or seventies in good health.

This chain's CDR3 is CASSPPLEGGETQYF. In DNA form, the CDR3 reads TGTGCCAGCTCACCACCGCTTGAGGGAGGAGAGACCCAGTACTTC. The chain couples TRBV18 to TRBJ2-5; a weak D match, TRBD2 (6 bases). This CDR3 has 15 amino acids. Trimming removed 0 bases from V and 4 bases from J, with 12 bases in between. Germline V gene sequence: CDR1 KGHSH, CDR2 LQKENI.